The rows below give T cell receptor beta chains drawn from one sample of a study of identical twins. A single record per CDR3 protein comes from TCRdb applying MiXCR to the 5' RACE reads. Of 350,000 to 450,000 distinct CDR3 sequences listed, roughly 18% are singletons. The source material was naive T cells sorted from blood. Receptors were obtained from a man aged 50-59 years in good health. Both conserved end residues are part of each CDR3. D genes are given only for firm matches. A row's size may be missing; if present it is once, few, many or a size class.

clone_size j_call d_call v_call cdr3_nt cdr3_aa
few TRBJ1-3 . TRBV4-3 TGCGCCAGCAGCCAGGAACTGGGAAACACCATATATTTT CASSQELGNTIYF
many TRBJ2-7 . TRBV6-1 TGTGCCAGCACCCTCTCAGGAGGGGGGTCCTACGAGCAGTACTTC CASTLSGGGSYEQYF
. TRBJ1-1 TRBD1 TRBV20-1 TGCAGTGTTACTCGACAGGGGTTAAACACTGAAGCTTTCTTT CSVTRQGLNTEAFF
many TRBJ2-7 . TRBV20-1 TGCAGTGTCCGACGCGCCCCTAACGAGCAGTACTTC CSVRRAPNEQYF
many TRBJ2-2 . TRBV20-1 TGCAGTGCTAGGGGACGGATGAACACCGGGGAGCTGTTTTTT CSARGRMNTGELFF
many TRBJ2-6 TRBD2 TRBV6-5 TGTGCCAGCAGTTACGGGACTAGACTTCGGCATTCTGGGGCCAACGTCCTGACTTTC CASSYGTRLRHSGANVLTF
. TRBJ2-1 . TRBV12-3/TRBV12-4 TGTGCCAGCAGCAGGACAGACAATGAGCAGTTCTTC CASSRTDNEQFF
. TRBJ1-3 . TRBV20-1 TGCAGTGCGGTTGGTGGGACGGCCCTTGACACCATATATTTT CSAVGGTALDTIYF
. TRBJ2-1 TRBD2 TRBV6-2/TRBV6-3 TGTGCCAGCAAAATAGCGGGAGGGCCGGGCAATGAGCAGTTCTTC CASKIAGGPGNEQFF
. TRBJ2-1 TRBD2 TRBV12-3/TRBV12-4 TGTGCCAGCAGTTTAGGCGGGGGGGGCCCCTACAATGAGCAGTTCTTC CASSLGGGGPYNEQFF
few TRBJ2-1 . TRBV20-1 TGCAGTGCTAGACCCAGGGGGCAGTTCTTC CSARPRGQFF
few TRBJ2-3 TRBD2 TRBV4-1 TGCGCCAGCAGCCAAGAGGGACTAGCGGGGGCAGATACGCAGTATTTT CASSQEGLAGADTQYF
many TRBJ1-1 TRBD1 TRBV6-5 TGTGCCAGCAGTTACTCCTCCTTATACAGGGGGCCTGGGGACACTGAAGCTTTCTTT CASSYSSLYRGPGDTEAFF
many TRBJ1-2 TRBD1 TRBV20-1 TGCAGTGCTAGAGGTGGGACAGGGCACTATGGCTACACCTTC CSARGGTGHYGYTF
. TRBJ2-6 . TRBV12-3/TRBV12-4 TGTGCCAGCAGTCTCACATCCGGCTCTGGGGCCAACGTCCTGACTTTC CASSLTSGSGANVLTF
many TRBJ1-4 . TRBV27 TGTGCCAGCAGTCTCCTTAGCCCAAAGGGGCTCAGTGAAAAACTGTTTTTT CASSLLSPKGLSEKLFF